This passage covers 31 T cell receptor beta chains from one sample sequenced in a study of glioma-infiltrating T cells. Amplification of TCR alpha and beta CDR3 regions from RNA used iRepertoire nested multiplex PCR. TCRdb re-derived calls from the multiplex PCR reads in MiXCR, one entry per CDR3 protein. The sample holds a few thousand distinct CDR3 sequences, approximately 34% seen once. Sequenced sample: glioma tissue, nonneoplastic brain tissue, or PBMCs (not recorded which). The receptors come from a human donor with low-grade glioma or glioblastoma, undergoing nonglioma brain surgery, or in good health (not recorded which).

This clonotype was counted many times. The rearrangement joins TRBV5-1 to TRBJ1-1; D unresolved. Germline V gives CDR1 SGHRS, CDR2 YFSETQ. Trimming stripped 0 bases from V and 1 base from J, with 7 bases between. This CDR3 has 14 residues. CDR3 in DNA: TGCGCCAGCAGCTTGGAACAGTCGAACACTGAAGCTTTCTTT. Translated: CASSLEQSNTEAFF.

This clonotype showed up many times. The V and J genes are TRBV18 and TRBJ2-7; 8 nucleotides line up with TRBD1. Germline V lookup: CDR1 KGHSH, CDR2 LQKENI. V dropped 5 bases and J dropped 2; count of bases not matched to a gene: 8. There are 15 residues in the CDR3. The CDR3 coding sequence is TGTGCCAGCTCAGAAACGTCGGACAGGGCCTACGAGCAGTACGTC. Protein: CASSETSDRAYEQYV.

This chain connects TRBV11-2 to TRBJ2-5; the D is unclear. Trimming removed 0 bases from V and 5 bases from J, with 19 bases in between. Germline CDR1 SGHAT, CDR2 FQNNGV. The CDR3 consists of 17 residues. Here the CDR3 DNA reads TGTGCCAGCAGCTTAGATCGGCCGCAAACCTGGGTGGAGACCCAGTACTTC. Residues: CASSLDRPQTWVETQYF.

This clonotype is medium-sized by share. The CDR3 reads CASSHEGGQGTDTQYF. The CDR3 region has the DNA TGCGCCAGCAGCCACGAGGGAGGACAGGGGACAGATACGCAGTATTTT. The chain joins TRBV4-1 to TRBJ2-3, with 9 bases identical to TRBD1. The CDR3 covers 16 residues. CDR1 is MGHRA and CDR2 is YSYEKL in the germline V gene. V was clipped by 3 bases and J by 3 bases; unmatched bases: 7.

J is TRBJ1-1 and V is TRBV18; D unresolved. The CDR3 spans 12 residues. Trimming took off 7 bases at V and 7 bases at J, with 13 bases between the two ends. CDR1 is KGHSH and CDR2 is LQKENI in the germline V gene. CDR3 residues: CASYPTSNEAFF. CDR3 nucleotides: TGTGCCAGCTACCCAACTAGCAATGAAGCTTTCTTT. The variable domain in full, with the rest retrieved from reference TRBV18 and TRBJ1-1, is NAGVMQNPRHLVRRRGQEARLRCSPMKGHSHVYWYRQLPEEGLKFMVYLQKENIIDESGMPKERFSAEFPKEGPSILRIQQVVRGDSAAYFCASYPTSNEAFFGQGTRLTVV.

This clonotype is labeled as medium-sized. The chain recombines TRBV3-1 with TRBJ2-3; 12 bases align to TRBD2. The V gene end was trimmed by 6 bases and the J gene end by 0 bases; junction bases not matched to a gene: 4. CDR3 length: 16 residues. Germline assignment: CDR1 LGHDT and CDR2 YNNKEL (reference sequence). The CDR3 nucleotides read TGTGCCAGCAGTCCCACTAGCGGGGGGAGCACAGATACGCAGTATTTT. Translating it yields CASSPTSGGSTDTQYF.

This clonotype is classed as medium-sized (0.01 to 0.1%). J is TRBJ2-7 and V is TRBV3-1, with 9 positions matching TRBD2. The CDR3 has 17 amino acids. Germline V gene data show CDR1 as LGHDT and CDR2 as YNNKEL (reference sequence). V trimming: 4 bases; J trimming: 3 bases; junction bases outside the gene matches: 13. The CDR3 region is CASSPPRASGADYEQYF. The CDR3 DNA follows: TGTGCCAGCAGCCCCCCTCGGGCTAGCGGGGCAGACTACGAGCAGTACTTC.

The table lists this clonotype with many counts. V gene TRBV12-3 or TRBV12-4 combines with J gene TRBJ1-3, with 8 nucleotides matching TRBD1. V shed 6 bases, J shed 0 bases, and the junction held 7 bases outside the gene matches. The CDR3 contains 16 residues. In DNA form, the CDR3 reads TGTGCCAGCAGCTCCCCCGGGACAGGCTCTGGAAACACCATATATTTT. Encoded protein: CASSSPGTGSGNTIYF.

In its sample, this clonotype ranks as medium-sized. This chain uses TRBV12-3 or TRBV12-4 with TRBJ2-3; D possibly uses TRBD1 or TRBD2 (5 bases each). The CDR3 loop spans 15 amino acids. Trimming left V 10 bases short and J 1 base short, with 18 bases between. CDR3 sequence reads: CATLPGLVGTDTQYF. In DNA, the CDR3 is TGTGCCACTCTCCCGGGGCTGGTCGGCACAGATACGCAGTATTTT.

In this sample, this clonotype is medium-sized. CDR3 residues: CASSSSGGYIGQYF. CDR3 DNA sequence: TGTGCCAGCAGCTCTAGCGGGGGGTATATCGGGCAGTACTTC. The J gene is TRBJ2-7, the V gene TRBV7-2, with TRBD2 identical over 11 bases. V dropped 4 bases and J dropped 9; count of bases not matched to a gene: 8. The CDR3 has 14 amino acids. Per germline, CDR1 SGHTA and CDR2 FQGNSA. Combining the CDR3 with reference TRBV7-2 and TRBJ2-7 gives the whole variable domain GAGVSQSPSNKVTEKGKDVELRCDPISGHTALYWYRQSLGQGLEFLIYFQGNSAPDKSGLPSDRFSAERTGGSVSTLTIQRTQQEDSAVYLCASSSSGGYIGQYFGPGTRLTVT.

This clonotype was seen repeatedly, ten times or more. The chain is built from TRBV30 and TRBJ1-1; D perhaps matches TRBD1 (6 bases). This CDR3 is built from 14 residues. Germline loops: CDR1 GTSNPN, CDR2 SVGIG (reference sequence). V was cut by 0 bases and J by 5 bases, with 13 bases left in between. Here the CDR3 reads CAWSVDRQQTEAFF. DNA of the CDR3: TGTGCCTGGAGTGTAGACAGGCAACAAACTGAAGCTTTCTTT.

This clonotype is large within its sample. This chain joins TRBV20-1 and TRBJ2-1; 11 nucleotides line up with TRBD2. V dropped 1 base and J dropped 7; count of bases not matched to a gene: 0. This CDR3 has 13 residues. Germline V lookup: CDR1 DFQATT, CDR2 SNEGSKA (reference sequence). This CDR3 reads CSARGLAGNEQFF. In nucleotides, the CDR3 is TGCAGTGCTAGAGGACTAGCGGGGAATGAGCAGTTCTTC.

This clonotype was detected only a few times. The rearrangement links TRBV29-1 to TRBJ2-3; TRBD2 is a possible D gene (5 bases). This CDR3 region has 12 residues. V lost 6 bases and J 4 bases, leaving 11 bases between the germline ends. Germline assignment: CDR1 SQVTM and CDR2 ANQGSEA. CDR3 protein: CSVIASADTQYF. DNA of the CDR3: TGCAGCGTAATAGCGAGCGCAGATACGCAGTATTTT.

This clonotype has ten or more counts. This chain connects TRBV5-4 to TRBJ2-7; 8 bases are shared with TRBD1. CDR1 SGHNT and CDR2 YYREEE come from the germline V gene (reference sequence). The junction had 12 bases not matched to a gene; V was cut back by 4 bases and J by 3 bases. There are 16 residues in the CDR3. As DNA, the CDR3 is TGTGCCAGCAGCCCTGGGTCAGGACAGGGACTCTACGAGCAGTACTTC. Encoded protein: CASSPGSGQGLYEQYF.

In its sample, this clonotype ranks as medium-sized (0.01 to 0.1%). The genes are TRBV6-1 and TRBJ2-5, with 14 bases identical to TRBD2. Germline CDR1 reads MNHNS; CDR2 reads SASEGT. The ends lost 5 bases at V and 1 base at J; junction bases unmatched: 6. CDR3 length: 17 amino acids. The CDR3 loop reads CASSQGLAGGPQETQYF. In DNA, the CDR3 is TGTGCCAGCAGTCAAGGACTAGCGGGGGGTCCCCAAGAGACCCAGTACTTC.

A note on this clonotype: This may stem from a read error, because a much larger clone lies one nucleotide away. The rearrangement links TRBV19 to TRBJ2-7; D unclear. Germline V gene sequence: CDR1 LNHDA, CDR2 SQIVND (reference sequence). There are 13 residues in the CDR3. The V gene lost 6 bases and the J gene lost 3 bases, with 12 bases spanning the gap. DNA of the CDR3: TGTGCCAGTAGCGCCGGCATGGGCTACGAGCAGTACTTC. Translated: CASSAGMGYEQYF.

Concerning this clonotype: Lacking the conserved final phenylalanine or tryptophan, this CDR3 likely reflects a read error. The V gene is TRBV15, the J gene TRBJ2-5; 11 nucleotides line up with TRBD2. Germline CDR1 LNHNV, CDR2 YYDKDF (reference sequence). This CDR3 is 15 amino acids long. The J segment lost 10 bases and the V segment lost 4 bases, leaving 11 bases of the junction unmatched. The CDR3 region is CATSTGLAGGRDQYL. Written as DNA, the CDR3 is TGTGCCACCAGCACAGGACTAGCGGGCGGTCGAGACCAGTACCTC.

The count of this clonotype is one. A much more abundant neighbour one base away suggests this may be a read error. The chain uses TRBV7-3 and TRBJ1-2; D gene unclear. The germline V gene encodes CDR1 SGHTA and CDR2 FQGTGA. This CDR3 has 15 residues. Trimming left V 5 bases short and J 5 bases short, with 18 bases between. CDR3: CASSPGPMRVYGYTF. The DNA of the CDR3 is TGTGCCAGCAGCCCAGGACCGATGAGGGTATATGGCTACACCTTC.

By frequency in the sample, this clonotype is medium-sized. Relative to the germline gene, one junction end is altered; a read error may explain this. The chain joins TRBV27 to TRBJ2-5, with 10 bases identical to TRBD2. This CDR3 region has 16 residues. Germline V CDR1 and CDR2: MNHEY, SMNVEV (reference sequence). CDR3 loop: CASSLSPAGGPETQYF. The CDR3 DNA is TGTGCCAGCAGTCTATCGCCAGCGGGGGGGCCTGAGACCCAGTACTTC.

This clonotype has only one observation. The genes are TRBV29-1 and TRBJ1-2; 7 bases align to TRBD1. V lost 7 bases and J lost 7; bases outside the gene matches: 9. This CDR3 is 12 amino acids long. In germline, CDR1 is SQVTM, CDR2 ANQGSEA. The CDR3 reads CSAGPRDSGYTF. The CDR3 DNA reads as TGCAGCGCTGGTCCCAGGGACAGTGGCTACACCTTC.

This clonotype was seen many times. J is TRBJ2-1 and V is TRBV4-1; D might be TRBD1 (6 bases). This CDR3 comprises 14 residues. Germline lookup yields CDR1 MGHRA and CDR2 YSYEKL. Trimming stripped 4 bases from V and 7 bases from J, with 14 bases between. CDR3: CASSPDRYSNEQFF. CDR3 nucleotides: TGCGCCAGCAGCCCTGACAGGTACTCAAATGAGCAGTTCTTC.

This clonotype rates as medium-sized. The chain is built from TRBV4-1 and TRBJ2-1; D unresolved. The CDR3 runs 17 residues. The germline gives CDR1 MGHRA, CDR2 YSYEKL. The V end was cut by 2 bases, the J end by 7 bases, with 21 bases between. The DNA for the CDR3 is TGCGCCAGCAGCCAAAGGGCTAAGGGAACTGTTGCGAATGAGCAGTTCTTC. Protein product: CASSQRAKGTVANEQFF.

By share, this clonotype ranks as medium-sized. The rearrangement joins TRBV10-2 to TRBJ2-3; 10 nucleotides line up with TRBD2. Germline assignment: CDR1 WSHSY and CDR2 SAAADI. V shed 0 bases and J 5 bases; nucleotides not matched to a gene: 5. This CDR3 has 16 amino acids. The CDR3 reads CASSESELAGKDTQYF. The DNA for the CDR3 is TGCGCCAGCAGTGAGTCGGAACTAGCGGGGAAAGATACGCAGTATTTT.

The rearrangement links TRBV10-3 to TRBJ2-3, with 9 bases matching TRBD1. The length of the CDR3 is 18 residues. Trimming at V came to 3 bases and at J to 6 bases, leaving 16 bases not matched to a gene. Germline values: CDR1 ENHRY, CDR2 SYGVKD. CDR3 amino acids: CAISDPRPGQGFEDTQYF. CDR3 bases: TGTGCCATCAGTGACCCGAGGCCGGGACAGGGTTTTGAGGATACGCAGTATTTT.

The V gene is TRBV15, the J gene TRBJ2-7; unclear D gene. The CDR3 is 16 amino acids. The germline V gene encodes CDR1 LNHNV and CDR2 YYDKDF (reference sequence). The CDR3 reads CATSRDFSRITAEFSV. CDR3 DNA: TGTGCCACCAGCAGAGATTTCTCGAGGATCACCGCTGAGTTTTCGGTC.

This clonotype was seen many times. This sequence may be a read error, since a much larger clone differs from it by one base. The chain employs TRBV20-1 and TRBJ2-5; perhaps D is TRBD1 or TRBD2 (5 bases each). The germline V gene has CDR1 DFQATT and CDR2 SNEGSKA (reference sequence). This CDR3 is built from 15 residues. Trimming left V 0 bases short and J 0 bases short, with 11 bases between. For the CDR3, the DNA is TGCAGTGCTAGAGACATTGGGGACCACCAAGAGACCCAGTACTTC. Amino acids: CSARDIGDHQETQYF.

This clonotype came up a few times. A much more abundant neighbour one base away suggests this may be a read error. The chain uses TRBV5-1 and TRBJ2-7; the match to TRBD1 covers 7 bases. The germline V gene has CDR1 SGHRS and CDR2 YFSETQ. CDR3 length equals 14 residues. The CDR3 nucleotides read TGCGCCAGCAGCACCCTACAGGGGTCCTACGAGAAGTACTTC. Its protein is CASSTLQGSYEKYF.

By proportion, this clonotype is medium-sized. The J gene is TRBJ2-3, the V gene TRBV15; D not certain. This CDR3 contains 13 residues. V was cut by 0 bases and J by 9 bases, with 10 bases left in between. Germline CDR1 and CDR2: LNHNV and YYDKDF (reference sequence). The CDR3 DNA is TGTGCCACCAGCAGAGAAGTAGTAGACACGCAGTATTTT. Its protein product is CATSREVVDTQYF.

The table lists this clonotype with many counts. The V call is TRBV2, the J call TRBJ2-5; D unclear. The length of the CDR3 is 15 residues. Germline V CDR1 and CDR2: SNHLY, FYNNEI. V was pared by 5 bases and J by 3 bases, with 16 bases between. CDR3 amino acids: CASSSPWAEEETQYF. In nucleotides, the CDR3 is TGTGCCAGCAGTTCCCCGTGGGCCGAGGAAGAGACCCAGTACTTC.

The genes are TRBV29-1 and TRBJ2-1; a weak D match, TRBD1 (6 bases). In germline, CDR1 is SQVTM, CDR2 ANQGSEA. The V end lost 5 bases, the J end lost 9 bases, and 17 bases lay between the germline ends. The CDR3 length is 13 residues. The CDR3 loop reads CSVRRGNTGEQFF. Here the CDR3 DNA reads TGCAGCGTTCGCAGGGGTAACACCGGTGAGCAGTTCTTC.

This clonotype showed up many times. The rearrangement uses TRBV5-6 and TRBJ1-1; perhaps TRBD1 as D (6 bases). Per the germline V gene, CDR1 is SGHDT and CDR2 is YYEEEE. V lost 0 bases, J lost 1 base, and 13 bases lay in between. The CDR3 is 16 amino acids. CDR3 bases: TGTGCCAGCAGCTTGGCTGCGGGACAAACGAACACTGAAGCTTTCTTT. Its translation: CASSLAAGQTNTEAFF. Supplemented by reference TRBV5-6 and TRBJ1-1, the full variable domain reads DAGVTQSPTHLIKTRGQQVTLRCSPKSGHDTVSWYQQALGQGPQFIFQYYEEEERQRGNFPDRFSGHQFPNYSSELNVNALLLGDSALYLCASSLAAGQTNTEAFFGQGTRLTVV.